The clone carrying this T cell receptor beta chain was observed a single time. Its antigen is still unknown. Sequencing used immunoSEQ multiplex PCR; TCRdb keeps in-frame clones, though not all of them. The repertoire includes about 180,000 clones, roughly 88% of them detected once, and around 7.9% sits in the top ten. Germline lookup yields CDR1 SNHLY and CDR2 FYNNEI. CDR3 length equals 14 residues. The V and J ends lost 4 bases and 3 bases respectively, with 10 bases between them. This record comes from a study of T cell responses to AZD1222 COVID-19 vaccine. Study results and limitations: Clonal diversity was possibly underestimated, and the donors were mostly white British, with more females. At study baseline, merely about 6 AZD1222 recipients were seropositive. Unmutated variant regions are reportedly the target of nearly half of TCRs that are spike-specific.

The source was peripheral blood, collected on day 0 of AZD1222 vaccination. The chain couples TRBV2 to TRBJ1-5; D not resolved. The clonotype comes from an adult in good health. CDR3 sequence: CASSVGPPNQPQHF. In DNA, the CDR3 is TGTGCCAGCAGTGTAGGACCCCCCAATCAGCCCCAGCATTTT.